This T cell receptor beta chain was profiled in a study of control samples from healthy donors and cancer patients. TCRdb keeps only in-frame clones here, not all; method: immunoSEQ multiplex PCR. The data contain 120,000 to 150,000 clones, under 95% of them singletons. The sequencing input was blood. The sequence derives from a man in his late teens or twenties in good health.

For the CDR3, the DNA is TGCGCCAGCAGCTATCGGGGACAGAACACTGAAGCTTTCTTT. Its translation: CASSYRGQNTEAFF. The genes are TRBV5-1 and TRBJ1-1; weak D call: TRBD1 (6 bases). In germline, CDR1 is SGHRS, CDR2 YFSETQ. The CDR3 consists of 14 residues. Trimming stripped 3 bases from V and 1 base from J, with 10 bases between.